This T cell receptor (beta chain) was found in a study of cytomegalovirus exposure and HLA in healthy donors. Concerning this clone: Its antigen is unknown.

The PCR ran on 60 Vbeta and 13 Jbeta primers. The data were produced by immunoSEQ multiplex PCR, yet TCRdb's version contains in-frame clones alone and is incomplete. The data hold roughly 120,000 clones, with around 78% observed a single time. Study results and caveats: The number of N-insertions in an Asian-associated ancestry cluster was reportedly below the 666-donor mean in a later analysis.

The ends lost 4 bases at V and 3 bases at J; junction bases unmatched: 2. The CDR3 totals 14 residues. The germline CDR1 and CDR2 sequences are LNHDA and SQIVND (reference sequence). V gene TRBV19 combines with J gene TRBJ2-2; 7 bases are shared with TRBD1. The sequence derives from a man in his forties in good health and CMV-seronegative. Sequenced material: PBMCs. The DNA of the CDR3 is TGTGCCAGTAGTAACAGGGGTCACACCGGGGAGCTGTTTTTT. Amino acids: CASSNRGHTGELFF. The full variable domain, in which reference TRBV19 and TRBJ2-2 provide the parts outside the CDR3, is DGGITQSPKYLFRKEGQNVTLSCEQNLNHDAMYWYRQDPGQGLRLIYYSQIVNDFQKGDIAEGYSVSREKKESFPLTVTSAQKNPTAFYLCASSNRGHTGELFFGEGSRLTVL.